This TCR beta chain was documented in a study of graft-versus-host responses after intestinal transplantation. On the study more broadly: Induction using anti-thymocyte globulin, followed by tacrolimus and steroids for 2 to 4 years, was given to all recipients. Findings and caveats of the study: There was an association between peak levels of circulating GvH clones and early post-transplant HvG declines. Graft-donor T cell macrochimerism in patients accompanied high graft-versus-host to host-versus-graft clonal ratios in allografts. Present in recipient marrow, GvH clones included some that appeared first in ileum or blood.

The CDR3 is made up of 17 amino acids. Trimming took 1 base from V and 5 from J; bases not matched to a gene: 8. CDR1 is SGDLS, CDR2 YYNGEE, per germline. This clone has only one observation. The antigen remains undetermined. The protocol was immunoSEQ multiplex PCR, while the TCRdb copy is restricted to in-frame clones and leaves out a portion. The sample has 110,000 to 150,000 clones; around 90% are singletons. The receptor was derived from a human donor who received an intestinal transplant. The sample here was unstimulated CD4+ T cells sorted from spleen or lymph node cells, taken before intestinal transplant. The rearrangement uses TRBV9 and TRBJ2-1, with TRBD2 identical over 11 bases. The CDR3 region has the DNA TGTGCCAGCAGCGTAAGGGGCGGGACTAGCGGAGACAATGAGCAGTTCTTC. This encodes CASSVRGGTSGDNEQFF.